These T cell receptor beta chains were read from a single sample in a study of cytomegalovirus exposure and HLA in healthy donors. Using immunoSEQ multiplex PCR, the repertoire was profiled, and TCRdb retains in-frame clones only, with some absent. Among hundreds of thousands of clones listed, roughly 83% were seen once. Sequencing was performed on PBMCs. The receptors stem from a woman between 18 and 29 years old in good health and CMV-seronegative. The CDR3 runs from the conserved cysteine through the conserved F or W. The order of the fields is V gene, clone size, J gene, D gene, CDR3 DNA, CDR3 protein. D genes are given only for firm matches. A clone size is listed for some rows: how often the clone was seen (once, few, many), or a class if it is expanded.

TRBV11-2	few	TRBJ2-5	-	TGTGCCAGCAGCAAAAATACAGGGATCCAAGAGACCCAGTACTTC	CASSKNTGIQETQYF
TRBV7-9	-	TRBJ1-5	-	TGTGCCAGCAGCCAAGGTGGGGCCAATCAGCCCCAGCATTTT	CASSQGGANQPQHF
TRBV4-1	-	TRBJ1-4	-	TGCGCCAGCAGCCAAGTCCTAGGGCGAGGTAATGAAAAACTGTTTTTT	CASSQVLGRGNEKLFF
TRBV11-2	-	TRBJ1-2	-	TGTGCCAGCAGCTTTAACTCGGGGATCTATGGCTACACCTTC	CASSFNSGIYGYTF
TRBV27	-	TRBJ2-3	TRBD2	TGTGCCAGCAGAGCTTTTAGCGGGGGCACAGATACGCAGTATTTT	CASRAFSGGTDTQYF
TRBV2	-	TRBJ1-1	TRBD1	TGTGCCAGCAGTGAGGTTGTTTGGGACAGGGACACTGAAGCTTTCTTT	CASSEVVWDRDTEAFF
TRBV15	-	TRBJ2-7	TRBD2	TGTGCCACCAGCAGAGACCTCCTCGGGAGGTACGAGCAGTACTTC	CATSRDLLGRYEQYF
TRBV2	-	TRBJ1-1	-	TGTGCCAGCGTGCTCGACAGGATCAACACTGAAGCTTTCTTT	CASVLDRINTEAFF
TRBV5-1	-	TRBJ2-7	-	TGCGCCAGCAGTCTCAGCAGGGGCAGCGACGAGCAGTACTTC	CASSLSRGSDEQYF
TRBV27	once	TRBJ2-1	-	TGTGCCAGCCGGGCGGGACCAAGCTCCTACAATGAGCAGTTCTTC	CASRAGPSSYNEQFF
TRBV5-4	-	TRBJ1-2	-	TGTGCCAGCAGCTTCGGGCCGAGTAACTATGGCTACACCTTC	CASSFGPSNYGYTF
TRBV6-1	-	TRBJ1-2	-	TGTGCCAGCAGTGAAGCAAACGGGGACGGCTACACCTTC	CASSEANGDGYTF
TRBV29-1	once	TRBJ2-1	TRBD2	TGCAGCGTTGAAGGACTAGCGGGAGTTCCGGAGCAGTTCTTC	CSVEGLAGVPEQFF
TRBV2	-	TRBJ2-1	-	TGTGCCAGCAGGCCCCGGGCCTACTCCTACAATGAGCAGTTCTTC	CASRPRAYSYNEQFF
TRBV5-1	-	TRBJ2-3	-	TGCGCCAGCAGCACGGGGGGACAGGCAGATACGCAGTATTTT	CASSTGGQADTQYF
TRBV5-1	-	TRBJ1-1	-	TGCGCCAGCAGCGTTTTACAGGGCGGGAACACTGAAGCTTTCTTT	CASSVLQGGNTEAFF
TRBV6-1	-	TRBJ2-7	TRBD1	TGTGCCAGCAGTCGACAGGGGCCCTACGAGCAGTACTTC	CASSRQGPYEQYF
TRBV18	-	TRBJ2-3	TRBD1	TGTGCCAGCTCACCGTTAGACAGGGCCAAGGCAGATACGCAGTATTTT	CASSPLDRAKADTQYF
TRBV2	few	TRBJ1-5	-	TGTGCCAGCAGTATCAAGGGGAGCAATCAGCCCCAGCATTTT	CASSIKGSNQPQHF
TRBV30	-	TRBJ2-7	-	TGTGCCTGGAGTCCACAACGGTACGAGCAGTACTTC	CAWSPQRYEQYF
TRBV7-2	many	TRBJ2-7	TRBD2	TGTGCCAGCAGGCATCCTAGCGGGAGTCCCTACGAGCAGTACTTC	CASRHPSGSPYEQYF
TRBV15	once	TRBJ2-2	TRBD2	TGTGCCACCAGCAGAGATCAGGCTAGCGGGAGGACCGGGGAGCTGTTTTTT	CATSRDQASGRTGELFF
TRBV9	-	TRBJ2-7	TRBD2	TGTGCCAGCAGCTCCTTAGCGGGAGCGGCGCCCTACGAGCAGTACTTC	CASSSLAGAAPYEQYF
TRBV7-2	-	TRBJ1-4	-	TGTGCCAGCAGCTTAGGGACAGTTGCAACTAATGAAAAACTGTTTTTT	CASSLGTVATNEKLFF
TRBV7-9	-	TRBJ1-2	TRBD1	TGTGCCAGCAGCTTAGGGGGGGACAGAGGCTACACCTTC	CASSLGGDRGYTF
TRBV4-1	-	TRBJ1-3	-	TGCGCCAGCAGCCAGAAGGGAAACACCATATATTTT	CASSQKGNTIYF
TRBV6-1	-	TRBJ1-3	-	TGTGCCAGCAGTGAAGACCCGGGTCGCTCTGGAAACACCATATATTTT	CASSEDPGRSGNTIYF
TRBV11-1	once	TRBJ2-3	-	TGTGCCAGCAGCCCAGCCCGGACGGCGGATGCTAGCACAGATACGCAGTATTTT	CASSPARTADASTDTQYF
TRBV5-1	-	TRBJ1-5	-	TGCGCCAGCAGGGGACGGTCCGGGCCCCAGCATTTT	CASRGRSGPQHF
TRBV7-2	-	TRBJ2-7	TRBD1	TGTGCCAGCAGCTTCCGGTCGGGACAGGGCTCCGAGCAGTACTTC	CASSFRSGQGSEQYF
TRBV27	-	TRBJ1-2	-	TGTGCCAGCAGTCCCGTGGGGACGGAGGCCCCCTATGGCTACACCTTC	CASSPVGTEAPYGYTF
TRBV7-2	-	TRBJ1-5	-	TGTGCCAGCAGCTTAGTTCCAGGTTATAGCAATCAGCCCCAGCATTTT	CASSLVPGYSNQPQHF
TRBV5-4	-	TRBJ2-7	TRBD1	TGTGCCAGCAGCCCCGGGGACAGGGTATACGAGCAGTACTTC	CASSPGDRVYEQYF
TRBV5-1	-	TRBJ1-3	-	TGCGCCAGCAGCTCTATACCGAGCTCTGGAAACACCATATATTTT	CASSSIPSSGNTIYF
TRBV12-5	-	TRBJ2-7	-	TGTGCTAGTGGTTTGGTACACTACGAGCAGTACTTC	CASGLVHYEQYF
TRBV14	-	TRBJ1-1	-	TGTGCCAGCAGCCTTCCGGGGATGAACACTGAAGCTTTCTTT	CASSLPGMNTEAFF
TRBV27	-	TRBJ1-2	-	TGTGCCAGCAGTTTCCGGGGGGGCGATGGCTACACCTTC	CASSFRGGDGYTF